This T cell receptor (beta chain) was found in a study of control samples from healthy donors and cancer patients. V lost 0 bases, J lost 0 bases, and 7 bases lay in between. The CDR3 has 15 amino acids. Germline V gives CDR1 SGDLS, CDR2 YYNGEE. Method: immunoSEQ multiplex PCR; TCRdb's copy keeps in-frame clones and lacks some. Counted here are about 120,000 clones, 70% to 90% occurring once; the ten biggest clones make up 40%. The V and J genes are TRBV9 and TRBJ1-3; D is uncertain. Sequenced sample: blood. The TCR originated in a man between 45 and 60 years old in good health. In nucleotides, the CDR3 is TGTGCCAGCAGCGTAGCTTTCAGCTCTGGAAACACCATATATTTT. Translation: CASSVAFSSGNTIYF.